This TCR beta chain was recovered during a study of molecular identifiers for immune sequencing clone quantification. Overall study context: Across replicate runs, RNA obtained from about 20,000 or 100,000 naive CD8 cells was divided into five, with four undergoing sequencing. Points from the study as a whole: Barcode sharing among identical TCR molecules could make large clones appear smaller. Whereas clones above 20 RNA copies held under 1% of naive-cell molecules, they held over 98% of effector molecules.

The authors built bulk TCR libraries by previously described methods with listed TCR primers. TCRdb re-analysed the PCR reads in MiXCR, keeping a single row per CDR3 protein. The data hold roughly 50,000 distinct CDR3 sequences, with roughly 24% observed a single time. Concerning this clonotype: The antigen remains undetermined. This sequence may be a read error, since a much larger clone differs from it by one base.

Per germline, CDR1 DFQATT and CDR2 SNEGSKA (reference sequence). The CDR3 consists of 14 residues. This clonotype originated in a human donor in good health. Some libraries in this study had Jurkat cell RNA spiked in. The sample consisted of naive CD8+ T cells from blood, with Jurkat cell RNA spiked in. The subset is: FACS-sorted CD8+CD4-CCR7+CD45RA+ naive T cells. The chain couples TRBV20-1 to TRBJ1-5; tentatively, D is TRBD1 (5 bases). CDR3 nucleotides: TGCAGTGCTAGAGATCCGGGACCGAATCCGCCCCAGCATTTT. Translated: CSARDPGPNPPQHF.